These 9 T cell receptor beta chains share one sample of origin, sequenced in a study of blood T cell repertoires in COVID-19. Sequencing used immunoSEQ multiplex PCR; TCRdb keeps in-frame clones, though not all of them. Of under 200,000 clones in the sample, 80% to 90% are singletons; the top ten hold approximately 11%. The material sequenced was peripheral blood. The receptor set was obtained from an older woman with COVID-19, enrolled during active disease.

The V gene is TRBV27, the J gene TRBJ2-1, with D hard to call. Trimming removed 6 bases at V and 9 bases at J, with 12 bases between. The length of the CDR3 is 12 residues. Germline V lookup: CDR1 MNHEY, CDR2 SMNVEV (reference sequence). DNA of the CDR3: TGTGCCAGCAGGCGTGACTTGCTTGAGCAGTTCTTC. This gives the protein CASRRDLLEQFF.

The rearrangement joins TRBV18 to TRBJ2-5; D is possibly TRBD2 (6 bases). Germline assignment: CDR1 KGHSH and CDR2 LQKENI. This CDR3 contains 16 residues. The V gene lost 1 base and the J gene lost 2 bases, with 14 bases spanning the gap. CDR3 loop: CASSPLVGRGQETQYF. The CDR3 coding sequence is TGTGCCAGCTCACCACTCGTCGGGAGAGGTCAAGAGACCCAGTACTTC.

The rearrangement joins TRBV24-1 to TRBJ1-2; 9 positions match TRBD1. The CDR3 runs 14 residues. V was pared by 3 bases and J by 4 bases, with 2 bases of the junction left unmatched. Germline V gene sequence: CDR1 KGHDR, CDR2 SFDVKD. The CDR3 region has the DNA TGTGCCACCAGTGATACAGGGGGCAGCTATGGCTACACCTTC. It codes for CATSDTGGSYGYTF.

The chain employs TRBV7-2 and TRBJ1-5; 9 bases agree with TRBD1. V dropped 6 bases and J dropped 2; count of bases not matched to a gene: 11. The V gene's germline CDR1 is SGHTA and CDR2 FQGNSA. The CDR3 covers 17 residues. This chain's CDR3 is CASSKTGGRGRNQPQHF. DNA for the CDR3: TGTGCCAGCAGTAAGACAGGGGGTCGTGGGCGCAATCAGCCCCAGCATTTT.

The rearrangement uses TRBV4-1 and TRBJ1-2; unclear D gene. V shed 0 bases and J shed 4 bases, with 12 bases lying between them. CDR3 size: 15 residues. Germline lookup yields CDR1 MGHRA and CDR2 YSYEKL. CDR3 protein: CASSQDTRQGYGYTF. The CDR3 coding sequence is TGCGCCAGCAGCCAAGATACGAGACAAGGCTATGGCTACACCTTC.

This clone was observed a handful of times. The rearrangement uses TRBV27 and TRBJ1-6; the D gene is possibly TRBD1 (6 bases). Germline-derived CDR1 and CDR2 are MNHEY and SMNVEV (reference sequence). The germline V and J ends were trimmed by 6 bases and 8 bases, with 14 bases remaining between them. This CDR3 comprises 14 residues. The CDR3 loop reads CASSLQGNHSPLHF. The CDR3 coding sequence is TGTGCCAGCAGCCTACAGGGAAACCATTCACCCCTCCACTTT.

The V and J genes are TRBV2 and TRBJ1-2; 8 positions match TRBD1. CDR3 length: 14 residues. CDR1 and CDR2 from the germline V gene are SNHLY and FYNNEI. V dropped 4 bases and J dropped 5; count of bases not matched to a gene: 6. The CDR3 loop reads CASSVQGAGYGYTF. CDR3 DNA: TGTGCCAGCAGTGTCCAGGGGGCAGGGTATGGCTACACCTTC. The variable domain in full, with the rest retrieved from reference TRBV2 and TRBJ1-2, is EPEVTQTPSHQVTQMGQEVILRCVPISNHLYFYWYRQILGQKVEFLVSFYNNEISEKSEIFDDQFSVERPDGSNFTLKIRSTKLEDSAMYFCASSVQGAGYGYTFGSGTRLTVV.

The chain joins TRBV5-1 to TRBJ2-1; 8 nucleotides agree with TRBD1. The CDR3 length is 16 residues. V lost 0 bases to trimming and J lost 0 bases; unmatched junction nucleotides: 2. The V gene's germline CDR1 is SGHRS and CDR2 YFSETQ. The CDR3 loop is CASSLAGQGSYNEQFF. For the CDR3, the DNA is TGCGCCAGCAGCTTGGCCGGACAGGGCTCCTACAATGAGCAGTTCTTC.

In its sample, this clone was seen a few times. This chain links TRBV28 with TRBJ1-5; 9 bases align to TRBD1. This CDR3 is 15 amino acids long. Per the germline V gene, CDR1 is MDHEN and CDR2 is SYDVKM. After removal of 6 bases from V and 0 bases from J, the junction contained 3 bases not matched to a gene. CDR3 loop: CASSSGQGSNQPQHF. DNA of the CDR3: TGTGCCAGCAGCTCGGGACAGGGTAGCAATCAGCCCCAGCATTTT.